This T cell receptor beta chain was retrieved from a study of blood T cell repertoires in COVID-19. Turning to the study itself: Both acute and convalescent COVID-19 samples were obtained from the United States, Italy and Spain. From T cells, B-cell-depleted T cells, or PBMCs came the material, which was cDNA or gDNA.

The germline V gene encodes CDR1 KGHDR and CDR2 SFDVKD. The CDR3 has 14 amino acids. V lost 4 bases to trimming and J lost 5 bases; unmatched junction nucleotides: 3. Profiling relied on immunoSEQ multiplex PCR, and the TCRdb table lists in-frame clones only, not all of them. The sample has roughly 250,000 clones; just under 90% are singletons. The V gene is TRBV24-1, the J gene TRBJ2-5; 10 nucleotides agree with TRBD2. The TCR originated in a middle-aged woman with acute or convalescent COVID-19. Source material: peripheral blood. CDR3: CATSDSGGEETQYF. The DNA for the CDR3 is TGTGCCACCAGTGACAGCGGGGGGGAGGAGACCCAGTACTTC.